Listed here are 29 T cell receptor beta chains from one sample, sequenced in a study of neurological immune-mediated disorders. From the 5' RACE reads, TCRdb called clonotypes with MiXCR, one entry per CDR3 protein. The data show 65,000 to 85,000 distinct CDR3 sequences, 3.2% seen once. The material sequenced was PBMCs. The receptor set was obtained from a woman aged 50 to 60 with multiple sclerosis.

As concerns this clonotype: A read error is possible here, since a much larger clone lies one base away. The chain uses TRBV5-1 and TRBJ2-4; D may be TRBD1 or TRBD2 (5 bases each). Per germline, CDR1 SGHRS and CDR2 YFSETQ. This CDR3 contains 14 residues. The CDR3 coding sequence is TGCGCCAGCAGCGCCCAGCAGGGAGAAAAAATTCAGTACTTC. Protein: CASSAQQGEKIQYF.

This clonotype was recorded at least ten times. The rearrangement uses TRBV20-1 and TRBJ2-3; 8 bases fit TRBD1. V shed 0 bases, J shed 4 bases, and the junction held 12 bases outside the gene matches. Germline loops: CDR1 DFQATT, CDR2 SNEGSKA (reference sequence). The CDR3 runs 17 residues. CDR3 loop: CSARDWAGGLLPDTQYF. The CDR3 DNA reads as TGCAGTGCTAGAGATTGGGCAGGGGGCCTGTTGCCAGATACGCAGTATTTT.

This clonotype appeared many times. CDR3 residues: CASRAGGWNSPLHF. In DNA form, the CDR3 reads TGTGCCAGCAGGGCAGGGGGTTGGAATTCACCCCTCCACTTT. The chain joins TRBV12-3 or TRBV12-4 to TRBJ1-6; 7 nucleotides agree with TRBD1. The junction had 6 bases not matched to a gene; V was cut back by 6 bases and J by 7 bases. This CDR3 has 14 amino acids.

This clonotype was seen at least ten times. The chain combines TRBV3-1 with TRBJ2-5; a possible D gene is TRBD1 (5 bases). The CDR3 runs 11 residues. Trimming took 7 bases from V and 5 from J, leaving 8 bases between them. Germline V CDR1 and CDR2: LGHDT, YNNKEL (reference sequence). The CDR3: CASTGLETQYF. The CDR3 coding sequence is TGTGCCAGCACAGGGTTGGAGACCCAGTACTTC.

This clonotype has ten or more counts. This chain links TRBV6-2 or TRBV6-3 with TRBJ2-6; no reliable D call. Trimming removed 7 bases at V and 0 bases at J, with 7 bases between. In germline, CDR1 is MNHEY, CDR2 SVGEGT. This CDR3 has 14 residues. In DNA, the CDR3 is TGTGCCAGCACGTCGGGCTCTGGGGCCAACGTCCTGACTTTC. It is translated as CASTSGSGANVLTF.

In regard to this clonotype: A much bigger clone sits one base away, suggesting this may be a read error. The chain is built from TRBV20-1 and TRBJ1-5; 7 bases match TRBD1. CDR1 and CDR2 (germline): DFQATT, SNEGSKA (reference sequence). V shed 5 bases and J 4 bases; nucleotides not matched to a gene: 11. CDR3 size: 15 residues. The CDR3 DNA reads TGCAGTGCTGGAGGGGGCTCTAGGGGGAATCAGCCCCAGCATTTT. It is translated as CSAGGGSRGNQPQHF.

This clonotype was seen ten or more times. The chain links TRBV20-1 to TRBJ1-1; D call uncertain. The CDR3 extends over 12 amino acids. The V gene's germline CDR1 is DFQATT and CDR2 SNEGSKA (reference sequence). The ends were cut back, 6 bases at V and 3 bases at J, with 11 bases in the middle. CDR3 bases: TGCAGTGCGAGACCCTGGGACACTGAAGCTTTCTTT. Residues: CSARPWDTEAFF.

The genes are TRBV5-1 and TRBJ2-7; 9 bases match TRBD1. The CDR3 runs to 13 residues. The junction had 4 bases not matched to a gene; V was cut back by 7 bases and J by 2 bases. CDR1 and CDR2 from the germline V gene are SGHRS and YFSETQ. The CDR3: CASSGQGTYEQYF. The CDR3 DNA reads as TGCGCCAGCTCGGGACAGGGAACCTACGAGCAGTACTTC. The full variable domain, its missing parts supplied by reference TRBV5-1 and TRBJ2-7, is KAGVTQTPRYLIKTRGQQVTLSCSPISGHRSVSWYQQTPGQGLQFLFEYFSETQRNKGNFPGRFSGRQFSNSRSEMNVSTLELGDSALYLCASSGQGTYEQYFGPGTRLTVT.

This clonotype was found many times. The rearrangement uses TRBV5-1 and TRBJ2-3; 7 nucleotides line up with TRBD1. CDR3 length: 14 amino acids. From germline, CDR1 is SGHRS and CDR2 YFSETQ. The trim removed 4 bases at V and 6 bases at J, leaving 8 bases unmatched. CDR3 coding DNA: TGCGCCAGCAGCGCCAGACAGGGTTTTGATACGCAGTATTTT. Amino acids: CASSARQGFDTQYF.

This clonotype was seen at least ten times. J is TRBJ1-4 and V is TRBV10-3, with TRBD1 as a possible D gene (6 bases). Trimming pared 4 bases from V and 5 bases from J, leaving 11 bases between. Per germline, CDR1 ENHRY and CDR2 SYGVKD. This CDR3 region has 14 residues. The CDR3 loop is CAISAAGTNEKLFF. CDR3 nucleotides: TGTGCCATCAGTGCCGCCGGGACAAATGAAAAACTGTTTTTT.

About this clonotype: No conserved phenylalanine or tryptophan ends this CDR3, so it is likely a read error. The V and J genes are TRBV10-3 and TRBJ2-3; the match to TRBD2 covers 12 bases. Germline V CDR1 and CDR2: ENHRY, SYGVKD. CDR3 length: 16 amino acids. V lost 5 bases and J lost 4; bases outside the gene matches: 7. CDR3 residues: CAISPPGLAGSDTQYN. For the CDR3, the DNA is TGTGCCATCAGTCCTCCCGGACTAGCGGGATCAGATACGCAGTATAAT.

This clonotype was found many times. The chain recombines TRBV20-1 with TRBJ2-7; D is tentatively TRBD1 or TRBD2 (5 bases each). The CDR3 totals 12 residues. V was cut by 5 bases and J by 2 bases, with 10 bases left in between. Per germline, CDR1 DFQATT and CDR2 SNEGSKA (reference sequence). Here the CDR3 DNA reads TGCAGTGCTGGGGACCGAACCTACGAGCAGTACTTC. This encodes CSAGDRTYEQYF.

There are many counts of this clonotype. The rearrangement uses TRBV29-1 and TRBJ2-3; D may be TRBD1 (6 bases). The CDR3 consists of 17 residues. CDR1 is SQVTM, CDR2 ANQGSEA, per germline. The germline V and J ends were trimmed by 1 base and 0 bases, with 17 bases remaining between them. CDR3 region: CSVEGPMGALSTDTQYF. CDR3 DNA sequence: TGCAGCGTTGAAGGCCCTATGGGGGCCCTCAGCACAGATACGCAGTATTTT.

This clonotype was seen at least ten times. The genes are TRBV5-1 and TRBJ2-5; 7 bases are a match to TRBD1. The J segment lost 6 bases and the V segment lost 4 bases, leaving 9 bases of the junction unmatched. This CDR3 spans 14 amino acids. Germline V gene data show CDR1 as SGHRS and CDR2 as YFSETQ. CDR3 coding DNA: TGCGCCAGCAGCAAAGACAGGGCGGTAAAGACCCAGTACTTC. Protein sequence: CASSKDRAVKTQYF.

With regard to this clonotype: A read error may account for a junction end that differs from germline. V usage is TRBV12-3 or TRBV12-4 and J usage is TRBJ1-1; the D is unclear. This CDR3 comprises 14 residues. CDR3 sequence reads: CSSTLRRENTEAFF. The CDR3 DNA is TGTTCCAGCACCTTAAGACGGGAGAACACTGAAGCTTTCTTT.

This clonotype has a handful of counts. This sequence may be a read error, since a much larger clone differs from it by one base. The chain combines TRBV5-5 with TRBJ1-6, with D perhaps matching TRBD1 (5 bases). Germline V gene data show CDR1 as SGHKS and CDR2 as YYEKEE (reference sequence). The CDR3 length is 15 residues. This CDR3 is CASSSQGRDNSPLNF. CDR3 nucleotides: TGTGCCAGCAGCTCCCAGGGCAGGGATAATTCACCCCTCAACTTT.

This clonotype has ten or more counts. J is TRBJ2-2 and V is TRBV7-8, with D possibly TRBD2 on 6 matching bases. The CDR3 length is 16 residues. Trimming took 2 bases from V and 2 from J, leaving 12 bases between them. From germline, CDR1 is SGHVS and CDR2 FQNEAQ. The CDR3 sequence: CASSLYMGGNTGELFF. CDR3 nucleotide sequence: TGTGCCAGCAGCTTATATATGGGGGGAAACACCGGGGAGCTGTTTTTT.

This clonotype came up many times. This chain connects TRBV21-1 to TRBJ2-6; the D segment call TRBD1 is taken from the table without a DNA check. TRBV21-1 is classified as a pseudogene. The CDR3 spans 18 residues. The CDR3 nucleotides read TGTGCCAGCAGCACCCACAGGGAGAGATACTCTGGGGCCAACGTCCTGACTTTC. This codes for CASSTHRERYSGANVLTF.

This clonotype has a count of ten or more. The rearrangement joins TRBV5-1 to TRBJ2-1; 10 positions agree with TRBD2. The V and J ends lost 3 bases and 5 bases, in that order; junction bases with no gene match: 5. In germline, CDR1 is SGHRS, CDR2 YFSETQ. The CDR3 contains 15 residues. The CDR3: CASSYLAGANNEQFF. The DNA for the CDR3 is TGCGCCAGCAGCTATCTAGCGGGGGCCAACAATGAGCAGTTCTTC.

This clonotype was detected many times. V and J are TRBV2 and TRBJ2-1; D remains ambiguous. The CDR3 is 12 amino acids. Germline lookup yields CDR1 SNHLY and CDR2 FYNNEI. V lost 0 bases to trimming and J lost 12 bases, with 9 bases between them. CDR3 in DNA: TGTGCCAGCAGTGAAGCCTTATCCGGGCAGTTCTTC. This translates into CASSEALSGQFF.

There are many counts of this clonotype. This CDR3 reads CSARGGQNTGELFF. DNA of the CDR3: TGCAGTGCTAGAGGAGGACAGAACACCGGGGAGCTGTTTTTT. V and J are TRBV20-1 and TRBJ2-2, with a weak D call TRBD1 (5 bases). Germline V CDR1 and CDR2: DFQATT, SNEGSKA (reference sequence). Trimming cost V 1 base and J 1 base, with 7 bases left between them. The CDR3 length is 14 residues.

This clonotype has a count of ten or more. This rearrangement joins TRBV7-9 to TRBJ2-7, with 8 positions matching TRBD1. This CDR3 spans 14 amino acids. Germline V gives CDR1 SEHNR, CDR2 FQNEAQ (reference sequence). V dropped 5 bases and J dropped 5; count of bases not matched to a gene: 8. The CDR3 sequence is CASSPDRVKDEQYF. CDR3 bases: TGTGCCAGCAGCCCGGACAGGGTTAAGGACGAGCAGTACTTC.

This clonotype was recorded many times. This chain uses TRBV5-1 with TRBJ1-6, with no clear D. This CDR3 comprises 13 residues. Between the trimmed V and J ends, which lost 0 bases and 8 bases, there was a span of 6 bases. CDR1 is SGHRS, CDR2 YFSETQ, per germline. The CDR3 coding sequence is TGCGCCAGCAGCTTGGCCGAGGATTCACCCCTCCACTTT. Residues: CASSLAEDSPLHF.

Ten or more counts support this clonotype. The chain recombines TRBV10-3 with TRBJ2-7; D might be TRBD1 (6 bases). The length of the CDR3 is 15 residues. The germline V gene has CDR1 ENHRY and CDR2 SYGVKD. Trimming pared 2 bases from V and 2 bases from J, leaving 13 bases between. CDR3 in amino acids: CAISEPDRYPYEQYF. Written as DNA, the CDR3 is TGTGCCATCAGTGAGCCCGACAGGTACCCCTACGAGCAGTACTTC.

This clonotype was seen at least ten times. The chain combines TRBV11-1 with TRBJ2-1; D is undetermined. Per germline, CDR1 SGHAT and CDR2 FQDESV (reference sequence). There are 14 residues in the CDR3. V was cut by 3 bases and J by 2 bases, with 8 bases left in between. The DNA for the CDR3 is TGTGCCAGCAGCTTTCGGCCACCCTACAATGAGCAGTTCTTC. Its translation: CASSFRPPYNEQFF.

This clonotype was observed at least ten times. The V call is TRBV5-1, the J call TRBJ1-2; D is unresolved. The CDR3 is 12 amino acids. Germline CDR1 and CDR2: SGHRS and YFSETQ. With 0 bases removed from V and 6 bases from J, the gap between germline ends came to 6 bases. The CDR3 nucleotides are TGCGCCAGCAGCTTGGGGCAGGATGGCTACACCTTC. This translates into CASSLGQDGYTF.

The sample holds many counts of this clonotype. The CDR3 loop is CASSLQLAGVTGELFF. CDR3 nucleotides: TGTGCCAGCAGCTTACAACTAGCGGGGGTAACCGGGGAGCTGTTTTTT. The chain is built from TRBV7-2 and TRBJ2-2; 11 nucleotides agree with TRBD2. The germline CDR1 and CDR2 sequences are SGHTA and FQGNSA. The CDR3 sequence is 16 residues long. Trimming removed 2 bases from V and 5 bases from J; junction bases left unmatched: 4. Drawing the rest from reference TRBV7-2 and TRBJ2-2, the complete variable domain is GAGVSQSPSNKVTEKGKDVELRCDPISGHTALYWYRQSLGQGLEFLIYFQGNSAPDKSGLPSDRFSAERTGGSVSTLTIQRTQQEDSAVYLCASSLQLAGVTGELFFGEGSRLTVL.

This clonotype has at least ten counts. V gene TRBV12-3 or TRBV12-4 combines with J gene TRBJ2-7; D is possibly TRBD2 (6 bases). The V gene lost 5 bases and the J gene lost 0 bases, with 8 bases spanning the gap. CDR3 length: 13 amino acids. Here the CDR3 DNA reads TGTGCCAGCAGTCCGACTAGCTCCTACGAGCAGTACTTC. Its translation is CASSPTSSYEQYF.

This clonotype came up many times. CDR3 protein: CASSLGTDYSGNTIYF. The CDR3 bases are TGCGCCAGCAGCCTCGGGACGGATTACTCTGGAAACACCATATATTTT. The J gene is TRBJ1-3, the V gene TRBV5-1, with a possible D match to TRBD1 (5 bases). Trimming left V 4 bases short and J 0 bases short, with 14 bases between. CDR1 SGHRS and CDR2 YFSETQ come from the germline V gene. This CDR3 has 16 amino acids.